This T cell receptor (beta chain) was identified in a study of blood T cell repertoires in COVID-19. On the study more broadly: Both acute and convalescent COVID-19 samples were obtained from the United States, Italy and Spain. In each case, the material was cDNA or gDNA derived from T cells, B-cell-depleted T cells, or PBMCs.

This clone has a handful of counts. How the authors handled the data: Estimation of nucleated cell counts relied on the amplification of reference gene primers. Sequencing used immunoSEQ multiplex PCR; TCRdb keeps in-frame clones, though not all of them. The DNA was the basis for D and trimming; V, J and clone size are from that table. Of roughly 160,000 clones in the sample, around nine tenths were seen once. Looked up from germline, CDR1 is SGHNT and CDR2 is YYREEE (reference sequence). This CDR3 comprises 13 residues. Trimming cost V 4 bases and J 4 bases; bases outside gene matches: 3. The chain couples TRBV5-4 to TRBJ2-5, with TRBD1 identical over 8 bases. This clonotype originated in a middle-aged man who had recovered from COVID-19. The sequenced material came from peripheral blood. The CDR3 sequence is CASSPGQGETQYF. The CDR3 nucleotides read TGTGCCAGCAGCCCTGGACAGGGAGAGACCCAGTACTTC. The entire variable domain, with the rest obtained from reference TRBV5-4 and TRBJ2-5, is as follows: ETGVTQSPTHLIKTRGQQVTLRCSSQSGHNTVSWYQQALGQGPQFIFQYYREEENGRGNFPPRFSGLQFPNYSSELNVNALELDDSALYLCASSPGQGETQYFGPGTRLLVL.